These 27 T cell receptor beta chains came from one sample sequenced in a study of human T cells and chemical hapten exposure. Time point specified: patch test 1, 2 weeks after DPC sensitization. Treatment meaning: therapeutic diphenylcyclopropenone sensitization with weekly scalp DPC. MiXCR, applied by TCRdb to the RACE reads, yields one record per CDR3 protein. The sample carries more than 65,000 distinct CDR3 sequences, approximately 10% recorded once. The input for sequencing was whole blood, taken in connection with sensitization to the hapten diphenylcyclopropenone (DPC). These receptors were taken from a woman in her forties or fifties with alopecia areata. Some clones in this sample may be carry-over from other donors' samples.

The V gene is TRBV14, the J gene TRBJ2-3, with D possibly matching TRBD1 (6 bases). V gave up 1 base and J gave up 4 bases, with 15 bases separating them. Germline V lookup: CDR1 SGHDN, CDR2 FVKESK. The CDR3 is 16 residues long. This CDR3 is CASSQGWAGVSDTQYF. Here the CDR3 DNA reads TGTGCCAGCAGCCAAGGTTGGGCAGGGGTCTCAGATACGCAGTATTTT.

This clonotype came up a few times. The V gene is TRBV15, the J gene TRBJ2-7; a possible D gene is TRBD2 (5 bases). Trimming shortened V by 4 bases and J by 2 bases, and 12 bases separated the two germline ends. Germline CDR1 reads LNHNV; CDR2 reads YYDKDF (reference sequence). The CDR3 consists of 14 residues. CDR3 protein: CATSTGVGAYEQYF. Written as DNA, the CDR3 is TGTGCCACCAGCACCGGGGTGGGAGCCTACGAGCAGTACTTC.

This clonotype was found a few times. The chain is built from TRBV29-1 and TRBJ2-2; D unresolved. Germline CDR1 reads SQVTM; CDR2 reads ANQGSEA. V was shortened by 0 bases and J by 13 bases, with 6 bases between the two germline ends. The CDR3 spans 10 residues. The CDR3 is CSVEDYGLFF. CDR3 nucleotides: TGCAGCGTTGAAGACTACGGGCTGTTTTTT.

This clonotype turned up a few times. This chain joins TRBV7-3 and TRBJ2-1, with TRBD2 matching over 12 bases. The CDR3 loop spans 15 amino acids. Germline CDR1 is SGHTA and CDR2 is FQGTGA. With 4 bases clipped from V and 4 bases from J, the junction kept 2 bases outside the gene matches. The CDR3 sequence: CASSSGLAGYNEQFF. CDR3 sequence (DNA): TGTGCCAGCAGCTCCGGACTAGCGGGATACAATGAGCAGTTCTTC.

This clonotype was counted ten times or more. This chain joins TRBV18 and TRBJ1-1, with D uncertain. This CDR3 has 12 residues. Germline-derived CDR1 and CDR2 are KGHSH and LQKENI. V was clipped by 2 bases and J by 7 bases, with 8 bases between them. This CDR3 reads CASSPNRGEAFF. Written as DNA, the CDR3 is TGTGCCAGCTCACCAAACCGGGGTGAAGCTTTCTTT. Filled out from reference TRBV18 and TRBJ1-1, the complete variable domain reads NAGVMQNPRHLVRRRGQEARLRCSPMKGHSHVYWYRQLPEEGLKFMVYLQKENIIDESGMPKERFSAEFPKEGPSILRIQQVVRGDSAAYFCASSPNRGEAFFGQGTRLTVV.

This chain links TRBV12-3 or TRBV12-4 with TRBJ2-3; D may be TRBD1 (6 bases). Trimming pared 4 bases from V and 6 bases from J, leaving 17 bases between. There are 15 residues in the CDR3. Here the CDR3 reads CASSYGGPTGDTQYF. DNA of the CDR3: TGTGCCAGCAGTTATGGGGGCCCCACGGGTGATACGCAGTATTTT.

The chain recombines TRBV29-1 with TRBJ2-1; 10 positions match TRBD2. Unmatched junction bases numbered 10, after V lost 7 bases and J lost 10 bases. CDR3 length equals 13 residues. CDR1 is SQVTM, CDR2 ANQGSEA, per germline. The CDR3 sequence: CSASGSFSGEQFF. CDR3 nucleotide sequence: TGCAGCGCTAGCGGGAGCTTCTCGGGGGAGCAGTTCTTC.

This clonotype was seen at least ten times. The chain links TRBV18 to TRBJ2-7, with a weak D call TRBD1 (6 bases). The CDR3 extends over 13 amino acids. From germline, CDR1 is KGHSH and CDR2 LQKENI. V was shortened by 5 bases and J by 3 bases, with 11 bases between the two germline ends. CDR3 residues: CASSERQDYEQYF. The CDR3 DNA reads as TGTGCCAGCTCAGAAAGACAGGACTACGAGCAGTACTTC.

There are many counts of this clonotype. The rearrangement uses TRBV18 and TRBJ1-2; 10 nucleotides line up with TRBD1. This CDR3 has 17 residues. The ends lost 2 bases at V and 3 bases at J; junction bases unmatched: 9. The germline V gene has CDR1 KGHSH and CDR2 LQKENI. CDR3 in DNA: TGTGCCAGCTCACCAAATGCTCCGGACAGGGGGGACTATGGCTACACCTTC. Translated: CASSPNAPDRGDYGYTF.

This clonotype was seen more than once but under ten times. J is TRBJ2-6 and V is TRBV6-2 or TRBV6-3, with D uncertain. This CDR3 contains 15 residues. The germline CDR1 and CDR2 sequences are MNHEY and SVGEGT. Trimming took 2 bases from V and 0 from J, leaving 5 bases between them. This CDR3 reads CASSYGVSGANVLTF. In DNA, the CDR3 is TGTGCCAGCAGTTACGGGGTCTCTGGGGCCAACGTCCTGACTTTC.

This clonotype was seen repeatedly, ten times or more. J is TRBJ2-1 and V is TRBV7-3, with D perhaps being TRBD1 or TRBD2 (7 bases each). Germline V gene lookup returns CDR1 SGHTA and CDR2 FQGTGA. V lost 2 bases and J 10 bases, leaving 21 bases between the germline ends. This CDR3 has 16 amino acids. CDR3 region: CASSLVHRGLQKEQFF. DNA for the CDR3: TGTGCCAGCAGCTTAGTACACAGGGGACTACAGAAAGAGCAGTTCTTC.

The chain employs TRBV29-1 and TRBJ2-1; 12 nucleotides align to TRBD2. After removal of 5 bases from V and 2 bases from J, the junction contained 4 bases not matched to a gene. Germline assignment: CDR1 SQVTM and CDR2 ANQGSEA. The CDR3 has 15 residues. CDR3 sequence: CSVRLAGEAYNEQFF. The CDR3 DNA reads as TGCAGCGTTCGACTAGCGGGAGAGGCCTACAATGAGCAGTTCTTC.

V gene TRBV28 combines with J gene TRBJ2-4, with D perhaps matching TRBD1 (5 bases). Trimming removed 5 bases from V and 3 bases from J, with 23 bases in between. The germline gives CDR1 MDHEN, CDR2 SYDVKM. The CDR3 spans 18 residues. The CDR3 loop reads CASSPKTSVGARKNIQYF. In DNA form, the CDR3 reads TGTGCCAGCAGTCCTAAGACGTCGGTTGGGGCTCGCAAAAACATTCAGTACTTC.

The chain is built from TRBV5-1 and TRBJ2-3; 8 nucleotides agree with TRBD1. CDR3 length: 16 amino acids. CDR1 SGHRS and CDR2 YFSETQ come from the germline V gene. With V trimmed by 4 bases and J by 5 bases, 12 bases remained unmatched. The CDR3 spells CASSPAVQGARDTQYF. CDR3 coding DNA: TGCGCCAGCAGCCCCGCCGTTCAGGGGGCAAGAGATACGCAGTATTTT.

The chain uses TRBV20-1 and TRBJ2-7; D is perhaps TRBD2 (6 bases). Germline V gene data show CDR1 as DFQATT and CDR2 as SNEGSKA (reference sequence). This CDR3 is built from 11 residues. The germline V and J ends were trimmed by 7 bases and 3 bases, with 10 bases remaining between them. The CDR3 DNA follows: TGCAGTGTGGCGGGGAACTACGAGCAGTACTTC. It yields the protein CSVAGNYEQYF.

This clonotype was found a few times. The chain is built from TRBV20-1 and TRBJ1-6; 11 bases are shared with TRBD1. Germline CDR1 DFQATT, CDR2 SNEGSKA (reference sequence). CDR3 size: 15 residues. Trimming removed 5 bases from V and 7 bases from J; junction bases left unmatched: 7. CDR3 loop: CSALGTGGINSPLHF. The CDR3 DNA sequence: TGCAGTGCTCTCGGGACAGGGGGGATCAATTCACCCCTCCACTTT.

The J gene is TRBJ1-1, the V gene TRBV3-1; the D gene is possibly TRBD1 (6 bases). Germline V gene data show CDR1 as LGHDT and CDR2 as YNNKEL (reference sequence). This CDR3 region has 14 residues. V shed 4 bases and J shed 5 bases, with 14 bases lying between them. CDR3 sequence: CASSPIGGRTEAFF. CDR3 coding DNA: TGTGCCAGCAGCCCGATCGGGGGGCGGACTGAAGCTTTCTTT.

This chain links TRBV12-3 or TRBV12-4 with TRBJ2-3; 10 bases fit TRBD1. The CDR3 is made up of 15 amino acids. J gave up 4 bases and V 5 bases, and 6 bases lay outside the gene matches. The CDR3 here is CASSPRTGGPDTQYF. The CDR3 nucleotides are TGTGCCAGCAGTCCTAGGACAGGGGGGCCAGATACGCAGTATTTT.

CDR3 amino acids: CASTQGGGTEAFF. CDR3 in DNA: TGTGCCAGCACCCAAGGGGGCGGCACTGAAGCTTTCTTT. The rearrangement uses TRBV11-2 and TRBJ1-1, with 7 bases fitting TRBD1. After removal of 7 bases from V and 4 bases from J, the junction contained 6 bases not matched to a gene. The CDR3 extends over 13 amino acids. In germline, CDR1 is SGHAT, CDR2 FQNNGV.

This clonotype has only a few counts. V and J are TRBV6-5 and TRBJ2-6; 7 bases are shared with TRBD1. This CDR3 is built from 19 residues. The germline gives CDR1 MNHEY, CDR2 SVGAGI. J gave up 2 bases and V 1 base, and 11 bases lay outside the gene matches. The CDR3 spells CASSYYWDSPWTGANVLTF. CDR3 coding DNA: TGTGCCAGCAGTTACTATTGGGACAGCCCCTGGACTGGGGCCAACGTCCTGACTTTC.

Only a few counts were recorded for this clonotype. The rearrangement uses TRBV3-1 and TRBJ2-7, with unresolved D. Germline V gene lookup returns CDR1 LGHDT and CDR2 YNNKEL (reference sequence). This CDR3 spans 12 amino acids. Deletions cut 4 bases from V and 2 bases from J, with 6 bases between. The CDR3 sequence: CASSRATYEQYF. DNA of the CDR3: TGTGCCAGCAGCCGTGCTACCTACGAGCAGTACTTC.

This clonotype was recorded a few times. DNA for the CDR3: TGCAGTGCTCGATCGGACAGGCCCTCCTACGAGCAGTACTTC. Encoded protein: CSARSDRPSYEQYF. The chain couples TRBV20-1 to TRBJ2-7; the match to TRBD1 covers 7 bases. Trimming at V came to 5 bases and at J to 0 bases, leaving 7 bases not matched to a gene. Germline CDR1 is DFQATT and CDR2 is SNEGSKA (reference sequence). This CDR3 contains 14 residues.

This clonotype was recorded at least ten times. The chain uses TRBV7-2 and TRBJ2-1; D perhaps matches TRBD2 (5 bases). V gave up 8 bases and J gave up 5 bases, with 16 bases separating them. The CDR3 sequence is 14 residues long. Germline lookup yields CDR1 SGHTA and CDR2 FQGNSA. The CDR3 DNA reads TGTGCCAGCGGGATGCGGAGCGGACACAATGAGCAGTTCTTC. Translation: CASGMRSGHNEQFF. The full variable domain, with the rest looked up from reference TRBV7-2 and TRBJ2-1, is GAGVSQSPSNKVTEKGKDVELRCDPISGHTALYWYRQSLGQGLEFLIYFQGNSAPDKSGLPSDRFSAERTGGSVSTLTIQRTQQEDSAVYLCASGMRSGHNEQFFGPGTRLTVL.

This clonotype was seen a handful of times. The DNA for the CDR3 is TGTGCCTGGAGTGTACAGGGACCGACATACGAGCAGTACTTC. It encodes CAWSVQGPTYEQYF. This chain links TRBV30 with TRBJ2-7; possible D gene TRBD1, 6 bases. Per the germline V gene, CDR1 is GTSNPN and CDR2 is SVGIG (reference sequence). The ends were cut back, 0 bases at V and 4 bases at J, with 13 bases in the middle. There are 14 residues in the CDR3.

This clonotype was recorded a few times. The chain combines TRBV18 with TRBJ1-1; D gene ambiguous. The CDR3 is 13 residues long. Between the trimmed V and J ends, which lost 3 bases and 3 bases, there was a span of 8 bases. Germline V gene lookup returns CDR1 KGHSH and CDR2 LQKENI. CDR3 nucleotides: TGTGCCAGCTCACCTCAGGTAGACACTGAAGCTTTCTTT. As protein: CASSPQVDTEAFF.

This clonotype was recorded at least ten times. The chain links TRBV7-2 to TRBJ2-4; unclear D gene. The CDR3 is made up of 15 amino acids. Looked up from germline, CDR1 is SGHTA and CDR2 is FQGNSA. V was shortened by 7 bases and J by 0 bases, with 13 bases between the two germline ends. CDR3 DNA sequence: TGTGCCAGCACGGGCGGAAAGCTAGCCAAAAACATTCAGTACTTC. Encoded protein: CASTGGKLAKNIQYF.

This clonotype was observed many times. V and J are TRBV24-1 and TRBJ2-7; D gene uncertain. Trimming pared 5 bases from V and 3 bases from J, leaving 10 bases between. The CDR3 is made up of 13 amino acids. CDR1 and CDR2 from the germline V gene are KGHDR and SFDVKD. The CDR3 nucleotides read TGTGCCACCAGTGCCCCTCCCAACTACGAGCAGTACTTC. Amino acids: CATSAPPNYEQYF.